The entry below describes one TCR beta chain. Those patients picked for sequencing had displayed CD8+CD57+ cell expansion on flow cytometry. The data were obtained in a study of CD8+CD57+ T cells in acquired aplastic anemia. Trimming took 4 bases from V and 0 from J; bases not matched to a gene: 0. The CDR3 totals 14 residues. For CDR3 and TCR beta VDJ profiling, genomic DNA was the template used. One entry per CDR3 protein, called by TCRdb with MiXCR from the reads. Of around 430,000 distinct CDR3 sequences listed, around 30% are singletons. The gene calls are TRBV12-3 or TRBV12-4 and TRBJ1-2; 9 bases are a match to TRBD1. The origin of this receptor is a human donor with aplastic anemia. The sequencing sample was made of sorted CD4+, CD8+, or CD8+CD57+ T cells (not recorded which) from PBMCs. The CDR3 sequence is CASSWTGANYGYTF. Written as DNA, the CDR3 is TGTGCCAGCAGTTGGACAGGGGCTAACTATGGCTACACCTTC.